The entry below gives a single T cell receptor (beta chain) sequence along with its context. This specimen belongs to a study of T-cell memory formation after mild COVID-19. Across the study: Each donor largely had its own TCR clusters.

TCRdb called the 5' RACE reads again in MiXCR, with one record for every CDR3 protein. The data contain roughly 400,000 distinct CDR3 sequences, 20% to 30% of them seen just once; the ten biggest clones take up 8.8%. The sample comprised PBMCs or a T cell subset sorted from them (not recorded which). This sequence was found in an adult woman who had mild COVID-19 (a few samples of this study predate the infection). Cell type and time point are not known.

The CDR3 protein is CASRSLYSSYEQYF. The CDR3 coding sequence is TGTGCCAGCAGATCCCTTTACAGCTCCTACGAGCAGTACTTC. The chain joins TRBV28 to TRBJ2-7; D remains ambiguous. The CDR3 runs to 14 residues. Germline V gives CDR1 MDHEN, CDR2 SYDVKM. Trimming removed 6 bases from V and 0 bases from J, with 12 bases in between.